This entry lists 27 T cell receptor beta chains sequenced from one sample in a study of radiation and T cells in renal cell carcinoma (dated by TCRdb to the early 2020s). The time point label on this specimen signifies: blood 2 weeks post-SBRT. The treatment or condition tag for this specimen amounts to: 15 Gy SBRT to primary tumor, nephrectomy 4 weeks later. The library relied on the immunoSEQ multiplex PCR assay. The source is immuneACCESS, and TCRdb retained only in-frame sequences with V and J called. Part of the clones is not carried over; for the studies checked, unresolved V genes explain less than half of this, and the remainder is unexplained. The sample table shows roughly 130,000 clones, and approximately 90% are seen once. In total, the top ten clones hold nearly 6% of the sample. The sample consisted of blood, taken from a patient whose treatment included radiotherapy and nephrectomy. The receptors shown here come from a woman in her 70s with renal cell carcinoma.

V is TRBV19 and J is TRBJ2-7, with D possibly matching TRBD1 (5 bases). V lost 6 bases to trimming and J lost 6 bases, with 15 bases between them. Germline loops: CDR1 LNHDA, CDR2 SQIVND (reference sequence). The CDR3 has 13 residues. The DNA for the CDR3 is TGTGCCAGTAGCAAAGACAGTTTTGTCGAGCAGTACTTC. Amino acid sequence: CASSKDSFVEQYF.

J is TRBJ1-1 and V is TRBV7-6; the D gene is possibly TRBD1 (6 bases). V was clipped by 2 bases and J by 4 bases, with 11 bases between them. The CDR3 extends over 14 amino acids. Germline CDR1 and CDR2: SGHVS and FNYEAQ. This chain's CDR3 is CASSLSGRGTEAFF. CDR3 nucleotide sequence: TGTGCCAGCAGCTTATCCGGCAGGGGCACTGAAGCTTTCTTT.

V gene TRBV11-1 combines with J gene TRBJ1-1, with 7 bases identical to TRBD1. With V trimmed by 0 bases and J by 4 bases, 5 bases remained unmatched. The CDR3 contains 15 residues. Germline V CDR1 and CDR2: SGHAT, FQDESV (reference sequence). In nucleotides, the CDR3 is TGTGCCAGCAGCTTAGCAGGGGGCCTGAGCACTGAAGCTTTCTTT. This codes for CASSLAGGLSTEAFF.

The gene calls are TRBV19 and TRBJ2-5; 8 bases are shared with TRBD1. J gave up 1 base and V 4 bases, and 5 bases lay outside the gene matches. CDR1 and CDR2 from the germline V gene are LNHDA and SQIVND (reference sequence). This CDR3 comprises 15 residues. CDR3 sequence reads: CASSTGQGGQETQYF. CDR3 bases: TGTGCCAGTAGTACCGGACAGGGAGGCCAAGAGACCCAGTACTTC.

The chain uses TRBV19 and TRBJ2-1; D possibly corresponds to TRBD2 (6 bases). Germline values: CDR1 LNHDA, CDR2 SQIVND (reference sequence). Trimming left V 7 bases short and J 6 bases short, with 19 bases between. This CDR3 comprises 15 residues. CDR3 sequence: CASTIKGTGVNEQFF. The CDR3 DNA reads as TGTGCCAGTACCATTAAGGGGACGGGGGTCAATGAGCAGTTCTTC.

The chain uses TRBV6-6 and TRBJ2-7; a possible D gene is TRBD2 (7 bases). V lost 2 bases, J lost 4 bases, and 15 bases lay in between. Germline assignment: CDR1 MNHNY and CDR2 SVGAGI (reference sequence). The CDR3 is 15 residues long. The CDR3 sequence is CASSYDGEGGYEQYF. The CDR3 DNA follows: TGTGCCAGCAGTTACGACGGGGAGGGGGGGTACGAGCAGTACTTC.

This rearrangement joins TRBV6-6 to TRBJ2-7; 7 positions match TRBD1. The CDR3 runs 13 residues. CDR1 is MNHNY and CDR2 is SVGAGI in the germline V gene (reference sequence). The junction had 6 bases not matched to a gene; V was cut back by 4 bases and J by 6 bases. In nucleotides, the CDR3 is TGTGCCAGCAGTTTTAGACAGGGTGGCGAGCAGTACTTC. Residues: CASSFRQGGEQYF.

The chain recombines TRBV29-1 with TRBJ2-1; 9 bases map to TRBD2. Germline V CDR1 and CDR2: SQVTM, ANQGSEA. The trim removed 4 bases at V and 5 bases at J, leaving 9 bases unmatched. This CDR3 region has 15 residues. For the CDR3, the DNA is TGCAGCGTTGGGCCTAGCGGGGCTATTAACAATGAGCAGTTCTTC. Protein product: CSVGPSGAINNEQFF.

The rearrangement joins TRBV20-1 to TRBJ2-7; D is unclear. Germline CDR1 DFQATT, CDR2 SNEGSKA (reference sequence). The CDR3 extends over 11 amino acids. With 6 bases removed from V and 7 bases from J, the gap between germline ends came to 13 bases. The CDR3 here is CSAPDVLEQYF. The CDR3 nucleotides are TGCAGTGCCCCCGACGTTTTGGAGCAGTACTTC.

This chain links TRBV13 with TRBJ2-7; D unresolved. The CDR3 is 12 amino acids. Trimming took off 5 bases at V and 3 bases at J, with 8 bases between the two ends. Germline assignment: CDR1 PRHDT and CDR2 FYEKMQ (reference sequence). CDR3 nucleotide sequence: TGTGCCAGCAGCCGTACCCTCTACGAGCAGTACTTC. Translated, it gives CASSRTLYEQYF.

The chain employs TRBV7-9 and TRBJ2-1; 8 nucleotides match TRBD1. The CDR3 runs to 13 residues. J gave up 7 bases and V 5 bases, and 4 bases lay outside the gene matches. Germline V gene data show CDR1 as SEHNR and CDR2 as FQNEAQ (reference sequence). As DNA, the CDR3 is TGTGCCAGCAGCGATCGGACAGGGAATGAGCAGTTCTTC. It encodes CASSDRTGNEQFF.

V usage is TRBV10-3 and J usage is TRBJ1-1, with TRBD1 matching 9 bases. Germline V gene lookup returns CDR1 ENHRY and CDR2 SYGVKD. This CDR3 comprises 14 residues. J gave up 5 bases and V 9 bases, and 10 bases lay outside the gene matches. The CDR3 protein is CAISPTGGFTEAFF. The DNA of the CDR3 is TGTGCCATTTCACCGACAGGGGGTTTTACTGAAGCTTTCTTT.

In the case of this clone: Other nucleotide sequences in the sample specify the same CDR3. The V gene is TRBV6-1, the J gene TRBJ1-1; TRBD1 agrees at 7 bases. The CDR3 totals 14 residues. The V gene's germline CDR1 is MNHNS and CDR2 SASEGT. V lost 4 bases and J lost 4; bases outside the gene matches: 6. The CDR3 region is CASSARTGGTEAFF. The CDR3 coding sequence is TGTGCCAGCAGTGCCCGGACAGGAGGCACTGAAGCTTTCTTT.

The chain joins TRBV28 to TRBJ1-6; D ambiguous. The CDR3 runs 14 residues. Germline-derived CDR1 and CDR2 are MDHEN and SYDVKM. Trimming shortened V by 3 bases and J by 7 bases, and 10 bases separated the two germline ends. The CDR3 sequence is CASSLMGYNSPLHF. The DNA for the CDR3 is TGTGCCAGCAGTTTGATGGGTTACAATTCACCCCTCCACTTT.

This clone has only one observation. J is TRBJ2-3 and V is TRBV28; 9 positions match TRBD1. The CDR3 has 19 amino acids. Germline V CDR1 and CDR2: MDHEN, SYDVKM. The J segment lost 0 bases and the V segment lost 2 bases, leaving 12 bases of the junction unmatched. As DNA, the CDR3 is TGTGCCAGCAGTTTAGCGGGACAGGGTCATCCCTTTAGCACAGATACGCAGTATTTT. Translation: CASSLAGQGHPFSTDTQYF.

This clone qualifies as medium-sized. The J gene is TRBJ1-3, the V gene TRBV5-1; D unclear. Germline loops: CDR1 SGHRS, CDR2 YFSETQ. Trimming removed 4 bases at V and 2 bases at J, with 1 base between. This CDR3 comprises 11 residues. The CDR3 loop is CASSPGNTIYF. The CDR3 coding sequence is TGCGCCAGCAGCCCTGGAAACACCATATATTTT.

The chain carries TRBV6-6 and TRBJ1-5, with TRBD1 matching over 8 bases. Germline CDR1 is MNHNY and CDR2 is SVGAGI (reference sequence). J was trimmed by 3 bases and V by 7 bases; bases with no gene match: 5. CDR3 size: 14 residues. As DNA, the CDR3 is TGTGCCAGCAAAGGACAGGGATACAATCAGCCCCAGCATTTT. The encoded protein is CASKGQGYNQPQHF.

The J gene is TRBJ2-3, the V gene TRBV4-1; no clear D gene. Trimming pared 0 bases from V and 0 bases from J, leaving 13 bases between. Per the germline V gene, CDR1 is MGHRA and CDR2 is YSYEKL. The CDR3 runs to 17 residues. The CDR3 coding sequence is TGCGCCAGCAGCCAAGATAGAACTCCTTCTAGCACAGATACGCAGTATTTT. Amino acid sequence: CASSQDRTPSSTDTQYF.

This chain connects TRBV5-1 to TRBJ2-2, with 7 nucleotides matching TRBD1. V was pared by 4 bases and J by 0 bases, with 6 bases of the junction left unmatched. From germline, CDR1 is SGHRS and CDR2 YFSETQ. The CDR3 has 16 amino acids. DNA of the CDR3: TGCGCCAGCAGCCCACTCGGGACAGCGAACACCGGGGAGCTGTTTTTT. Residues: CASSPLGTANTGELFF.

The chain couples TRBV6-5 to TRBJ2-7; no firm D call. This CDR3 comprises 12 residues. Germline assignment: CDR1 MNHEY and CDR2 SVGAGI. The V end was cut by 2 bases, the J end by 3 bases, with 5 bases between. The DNA for the CDR3 is TGTGCCAGCAGTTACAAGGACTACGAGCAGTACTTC. It encodes CASSYKDYEQYF.

This clone appeared a few times. The V and J genes are TRBV19 and TRBJ1-1, with unresolved D. CDR1 is LNHDA, CDR2 SQIVND, per germline (reference sequence). V lost 6 bases to trimming and J lost 1 base, with 12 bases between them. The CDR3 is 14 residues long. The CDR3 nucleotides are TGTGCCAGTAGGGGGTTGGGGTCGAACACTGAAGCTTTCTTT. This encodes CASRGLGSNTEAFF.

V usage is TRBV27 and J usage is TRBJ2-7; a weak D match, TRBD2 (5 bases). The CDR3 length is 13 residues. Deletions cut 3 bases from V and 1 base from J, with 7 bases between. Germline loops: CDR1 MNHEY, CDR2 SMNVEV (reference sequence). As DNA, the CDR3 is TGTGCCAGCAGTTTCGGCGGGTCCTACGAGCAGTACTTC. As protein: CASSFGGSYEQYF.

The chain has TRBV5-1 and TRBJ1-1, with 10 bases identical to TRBD1. The length of the CDR3 is 16 residues. The trim removed 6 bases at V and 3 bases at J, leaving 11 bases unmatched. Germline V lookup: CDR1 SGHRS, CDR2 YFSETQ. The CDR3 DNA is TGCGCCAGCAAGAGAGGAGACAGGGGGCGGGACACTGAAGCTTTCTTT. Its translation is CASKRGDRGRDTEAFF.

CDR3 residues: CASSYGTFAGELFF. For the CDR3, the DNA is TGCGCCAGCAGCTATGGAACGTTTGCCGGGGAGCTGTTTTTT. The chain carries TRBV5-1 and TRBJ2-2; no definite D call. CDR1 is SGHRS, CDR2 YFSETQ, per germline. The V and J ends lost 3 bases and 6 bases respectively, with 12 bases between them. The CDR3 is made up of 14 amino acids.

The chain joins TRBV2 to TRBJ2-3; TRBD2 matches at 7 bases. With 8 bases clipped from V and 1 base from J, the junction kept 9 bases outside the gene matches. The V gene's germline CDR1 is SNHLY and CDR2 FYNNEI. This CDR3 region has 15 residues. The DNA for the CDR3 is TGTGCCAGCGGCGTAGCGGGTCTGGGCACAGATACGCAGTATTTT. This encodes CASGVAGLGTDTQYF.

The V gene is TRBV7-6, the J gene TRBJ2-2, with a weak D call TRBD1 (6 bases). Deletions cut 3 bases from V and 2 bases from J, with 13 bases between. Per the germline V gene, CDR1 is SGHVS and CDR2 is FNYEAQ. The CDR3 runs to 16 residues. The CDR3 region has the DNA TGTGCCAGCAGCTTCGGGGCAGGGGCCAACACCGGGGAGCTGTTTTTT. Its protein is CASSFGAGANTGELFF.

The chain couples TRBV28 to TRBJ2-7; D is undetermined. The V end was cut by 7 bases, the J end by 5 bases, with 9 bases between. Per the germline V gene, CDR1 is MDHEN and CDR2 is SYDVKM. The CDR3 contains 11 residues. This chain's CDR3 is CASTSRNEQYF. DNA for the CDR3: TGTGCCAGCACGTCGCGGAACGAGCAGTACTTC.